This T cell receptor beta chain was sequenced during a study of blood T cell repertoires in COVID-19. Source study methods: Amplification of reference gene primers provided the estimated nucleated cell counts. Sequencing was performed with immunoSEQ multiplex PCR; in TCRdb, only in-frame clones are kept and a portion is missing. V and J calls and clone size are those listed in that table; D and trimming were worked out from the DNA. The data contain 200,000 to 250,000 clones, 60% to 85% of them seen just once; the ten biggest clones take up roughly 6%. Material for sequencing was peripheral blood. This receptor was identified in a woman in her 70s with acute or convalescent COVID-19.

DNA of the CDR3: TGTGCCAGCAGCTTGGCGGCACAGGGTACAGATACGCAGTATTTT. This sequence encodes CASSLAAQGTDTQYF. V is TRBV5-4 and J is TRBJ2-3; tentatively, D is TRBD1 (6 bases). Between the trimmed V and J ends, which lost 0 bases and 3 bases, there was a span of 11 bases. CDR1 and CDR2 from the germline V gene are SGHNT and YYREEE (reference sequence). This CDR3 is built from 15 residues.